Listed below are T cell receptor beta chains from one sample, sequenced in a study of identical twins. Using its own MiXCR run on the 5' RACE reads, TCRdb lists one record per CDR3 protein. The table records 700,000 to 950,000 distinct CDR3 sequences, around an eighth of them present only once. The sample also formed part of further work on yellow fever vaccine responses in identical twins.

Sample: PBMCs. All receptors come from a woman younger than 30 in good health. Each CDR3 is given with its conserved first and last residue. D genes are given only for firm matches. Size is omitted from some rows. Given values are once, few, many or a class for expanded clones.

j_call clone_size d_call v_call cdr3_nt cdr3_aa
TRBJ1-2 NA NA TRBV29-1 TGCAGCGTTGAAGGGCAGGGATCAAGCGATGGCTACACCTTC CSVEGQGSSDGYTF
TRBJ2-2 few NA TRBV12-3/TRBV12-4 TGTGCCAGCACCCGAGGGGGGAGGCGGGCCGGGGAGCTGTTTTTT CASTRGGRRAGELFF
TRBJ1-5 NA TRBD1 TRBV5-5 TGTGCCAGCAGCTTTGACAGGGCCTCCAATCAGCCCCAGCATTTT CASSFDRASNQPQHF
TRBJ2-3 NA TRBD2 TRBV20-1 TGCAGTGCTATGCCGGGGGGGGCCACAGATACGCAGTATTTT CSAMPGGATDTQYF
TRBJ2-1 few NA TRBV4-1 TGCGCCAGCAGCTCCGGGCCCCTCTTTTACAATGAGCAGTTCTTC CASSSGPLFYNEQFF
TRBJ2-1 NA TRBD2 TRBV5-1 TGCGCCAGCAGACTTGGACTAGCGGGGGCCAGCTCCTACAATGAGCAGTTCTTC CASRLGLAGASSYNEQFF
TRBJ2-7 NA NA TRBV10-3 TGTGCCATCAATGGTGGGGCTAGCAGCTACGAGCAGTACTTC CAINGGASSYEQYF
TRBJ2-6 NA NA TRBV21-1 TGTGCCAGCAGCAAAGGGAGCGGTACTCTCCCGGCCAACGTCCTGACTTTC CASSKGSGTLPANVLTF
TRBJ1-6 few NA TRBV6-5 TGTGCCAGCAGTTACGCCCAAAATTCACCCCTCCACTTT CASSYAQNSPLHF
TRBJ2-1 NA TRBD1 TRBV28 TGTGCCAGCAGAGCGAGGGACAGGTATGAGCAGTTCTTC CASRARDRYEQFF
TRBJ2-7 NA NA TRBV27 TGTGCCAGCAGTCCCGTATGGGACACCTCCTACGAGCAGTACTTC CASSPVWDTSYEQYF
TRBJ1-1 few TRBD1 TRBV5-1 TGCGCCAGCAGCCAGGGGGTTCGGACTGAAGCTTTCTTT CASSQGVRTEAFF
TRBJ2-1 many NA TRBV27 TGTGCCAGCAGTTTTAGAGGGACTTACAATGAGCAGTTCTTC CASSFRGTYNEQFF
TRBJ1-2 many NA TRBV12-3/TRBV12-4 TGTGCCAGCAGTTTTGAGCAACTCTATGGCTACACCTTC CASSFEQLYGYTF
TRBJ2-1 many NA TRBV20-1 TGCAGTGCTAGGTCGATGGACAGCCCCTACAATGAGCAGTTCTTC CSARSMDSPYNEQFF
TRBJ2-1 NA TRBD2 TRBV5-1 TGCGCCAGCAATTCGAAGGGACTAGCGGGAGCCAATGAGCAGTTCTTC CASNSKGLAGANEQFF
TRBJ2-2 many TRBD1 TRBV7-9 TGTGCCAGCAGCACGGGGACAGCCGGGGAGCTGTTTTTT CASSTGTAGELFF
TRBJ2-5 NA NA TRBV7-9 TGTGCCAGCAGTTTTCTTTTCGACAGACAAGAGACCCAGTACTTC CASSFLFDRQETQYF
TRBJ2-3 NA TRBD2 TRBV2 TGTGCCAGCAGTGAAAGGAGAGCTAGCGGGGGTAAAGGGTGGACAGATACGCAGTATTTT CASSERRASGGKGWTDTQYF
TRBJ2-3 few TRBD1 TRBV28 TGTGCCAGCGGGACAGGGAACCCAGATACGCAGTATTTT CASGTGNPDTQYF
TRBJ1-2 few TRBD1 TRBV7-7 TGTGCCAGCAGCTCCGACAGGGAAGATTCTGTTGGTGGCTACACCTTC CASSSDREDSVGGYTF
TRBJ2-1 NA NA TRBV6-2/TRBV6-3 TGTGCCAGCAGTTACTATCAGGGGAGGTCCTACAATGAGCAGTTCTTC CASSYYQGRSYNEQFF
TRBJ2-1 few TRBD2 TRBV20-1 TGCAGTGCTAGATTTAGCGGGAGGACTACAAGAGAGCAGTTCTTC CSARFSGRTTREQFF
TRBJ1-5 many NA TRBV12-3/TRBV12-4 TGTGCCAGCAGTTTATCTTGGGGTTATAGCAATCAGCCCCAGCATTTT CASSLSWGYSNQPQHF
TRBJ2-2 NA NA TRBV21-1 TGTGCCAGCAGCAAACCCAGTTTGGCGTCAGAAGGGGAGCTGTTTTTT CASSKPSLASEGELFF
TRBJ2-3 NA NA TRBV24-1 TGTGCCACCAGTGACCGATCAGGGGGGCCGGTCACAGATACGCAGTATTTT CATSDRSGGPVTDTQYF
TRBJ1-5 NA NA TRBV15 TGTGCCACCAGCAGAGGCGTGCATAAAGGGCCAAGAACCAATCAGCCCCAGCATTTT CATSRGVHKGPRTNQPQHF
TRBJ2-3 NA TRBD2 TRBV20-1 TGCAGTGCCGCCGGGGGGGGCACAGATACGCAGTATTTT CSAAGGGTDTQYF
TRBJ2-1 few NA TRBV7-6 TGTGCCAGCAGCTTAGAAGCGGCCACAGGGAATGAGCAGTTCTTC CASSLEAATGNEQFF
TRBJ2-5 many TRBD2 TRBV5-1 TGCGCCAGCAGCTTCAGCGCTAGCGGGAGCCAAGAGACCCAGTACTTC CASSFSASGSQETQYF
TRBJ2-4 NA TRBD2 TRBV19 TGTGCCAGTAGTATTCTGGGGACTAGCGGGACCATAGCCAAAAACATTCAGTACTTC CASSILGTSGTIAKNIQYF
TRBJ1-2 NA TRBD1 TRBV6-1 TGTGCCAGCACCCCCCGACAGGGGGAGAACTATGGCTACACCTTC CASTPRQGENYGYTF
TRBJ2-3 NA NA TRBV4-2 TGTGCCAGCAGCCAAGTCTCTGAAGATACGCAGTATTTT CASSQVSEDTQYF
TRBJ1-4 NA TRBD1 TRBV27 TGTGCCAGCAGGGTGAATCCAGGGGGTGCAACTAATGAAAAACTGTTTTTT CASRVNPGGATNEKLFF
TRBJ2-5 few NA TRBV12-3/TRBV12-4 TGTGCCAGCAAGGGTAGCTGGGAGACCCAGTACTTC CASKGSWETQYF
TRBJ2-2 NA TRBD2 TRBV6-1 TGTGCCAGCAGTCTTTCTCTGGCGGGAGGGGGAACAGGCGGGGAGCTGTTTTTT CASSLSLAGGGTGGELFF
TRBJ1-6 few TRBD1 TRBV5-6 TGTGCCAGCAGCACCGGACAGGGGACTGTGAATTCACCCCTCCACTTT CASSTGQGTVNSPLHF
TRBJ2-1 NA TRBD2 TRBV14 TGTGCCAGCAGCCAAGGGTTATTTAACGGCGGGAGGCCGTTCTTC CASSQGLFNGGRPFF
TRBJ2-1 few NA TRBV6-5 TGTGCCAGCAGTTACAGCAGGGGACCCTACAATGAGCAGTTCTTC CASSYSRGPYNEQFF
TRBJ2-3 NA NA TRBV10-1 TGCGCCAGCTCCGTGGGCTCTAGCACAGATACGCAGTATTTT CASSVGSSTDTQYF
TRBJ2-1 NA NA TRBV15 TGTGCCACCAGCAGAGCCTCAGGGGTGTCGGATGAGCAGTTCTTC CATSRASGVSDEQFF
TRBJ2-1 few TRBD1 TRBV20-1 TGCAGTGCTGGGACAGTCTCCTACAATGAGCAGTTCTTC CSAGTVSYNEQFF